This T cell receptor (beta chain) was recovered during a study of blood T cell repertoires in COVID-19. Generated by immunoSEQ multiplex PCR, the TCRdb table keeps only in-frame clones and is missing some. The data contain a few hundred thousand clones, around 87% of them seen just once; the ten biggest clones take up 2.5% to 3.5%. This CDR3 has 16 amino acids. The junction had 6 bases not matched to a gene; V was cut back by 2 bases and J by 4 bases. Looked up from germline, CDR1 is MGHRA and CDR2 is YSYEKL. The chain has TRBV4-1 and TRBJ1-4; 8 bases match TRBD1. The clonotype originates from a human donor in a cohort sampled during active COVID-19. The sequencing sample was made of peripheral blood. CDR3 bases: TGCGCCAGCAGCCAAACAGGGGGAGCATATAATGAAAAACTGTTTTTT. This gives the protein CASSQTGGAYNEKLFF.